This TCR beta chain was identified during a study of blood T cell repertoires in COVID-19. Overall study context: Acute and convalescent COVID-19 specimens originated in the United States, Italy and Spain. Sources were T cells, B-cell-depleted T cells, or PBMCs; the material itself was cDNA or gDNA.

In the original analysis: Nucleated cell counts were estimated from reference gene primer amplification. TCRdb keeps only in-frame clones here, not all; method: immunoSEQ multiplex PCR. D and trimming were read from the DNA, whereas the V and J calls and clone size are those reported in that table. The sample contains about 180,000 clones, approximately 85% of which appear only once. Germline V gene lookup returns CDR1 LGHDT and CDR2 YNNKEL (reference sequence). The ends were cut back, 4 bases at V and 3 bases at J, with 13 bases in the middle. The CDR3 runs to 14 residues. V usage is TRBV3-1 (or the pseudogene TRBV3-2) and J usage is TRBJ2-7; D not resolved. The TCR sequence derives from a human donor with active or convalescent COVID-19. The donor label of this sample is uncertain. Sample: peripheral blood. CDR3 sequence: CASSPPLLVYEQYF. CDR3 DNA sequence: TGTGCCAGCAGCCCCCCCTTGCTAGTCTACGAGCAGTACTTC.